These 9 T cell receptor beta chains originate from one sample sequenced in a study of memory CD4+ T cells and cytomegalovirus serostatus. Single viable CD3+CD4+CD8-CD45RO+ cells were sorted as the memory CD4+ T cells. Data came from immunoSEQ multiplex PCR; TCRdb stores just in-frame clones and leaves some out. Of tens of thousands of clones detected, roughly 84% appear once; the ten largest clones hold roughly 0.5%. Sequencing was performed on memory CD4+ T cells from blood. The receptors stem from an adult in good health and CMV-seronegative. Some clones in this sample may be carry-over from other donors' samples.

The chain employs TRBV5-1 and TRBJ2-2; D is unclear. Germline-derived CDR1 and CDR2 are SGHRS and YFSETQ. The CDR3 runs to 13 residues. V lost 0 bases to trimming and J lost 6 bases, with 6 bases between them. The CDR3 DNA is TGCGCCAGCAGCTTGGAGACCCCCGGGGAGCTGTTTTTT. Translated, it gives CASSLETPGELFF.

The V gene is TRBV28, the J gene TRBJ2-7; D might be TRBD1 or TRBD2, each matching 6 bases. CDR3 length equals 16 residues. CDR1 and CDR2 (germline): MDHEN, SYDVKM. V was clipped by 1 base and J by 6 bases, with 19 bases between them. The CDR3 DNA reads TGTGCCAGCAGTTTATCCTCGGGGGCGGGCCGTAGCGAGCAGTACTTC. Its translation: CASSLSSGAGRSEQYF.

The CDR3 is CASSVAGTYGEQYF. CDR3 DNA: TGTGCCAGCAGCGTGGCCGGGACTTATGGCGAGCAGTACTTC. The chain employs TRBV5-5 and TRBJ2-7, with D possibly being TRBD2 (6 bases). The CDR3 totals 14 residues. Germline V gives CDR1 SGHKS, CDR2 YYEKEE (reference sequence). Trimming cost V 4 bases and J 6 bases, with 17 bases left between them.

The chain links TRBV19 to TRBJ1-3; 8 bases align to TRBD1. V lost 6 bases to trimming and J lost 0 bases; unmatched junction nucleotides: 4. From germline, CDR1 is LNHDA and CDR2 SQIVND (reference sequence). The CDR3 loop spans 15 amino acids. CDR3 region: CASSSTGGSGNTIYF. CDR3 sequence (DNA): TGTGCCAGTAGCAGCACAGGGGGCTCTGGAAACACCATATATTTT.

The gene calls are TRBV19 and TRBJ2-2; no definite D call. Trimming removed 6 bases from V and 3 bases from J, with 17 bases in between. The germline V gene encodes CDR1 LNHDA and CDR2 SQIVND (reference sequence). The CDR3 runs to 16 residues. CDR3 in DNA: TGTGCCAGTAGATACCCACCACCCCCAGACACCGGGGAGCTGTTTTTT. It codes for CASRYPPPPDTGELFF.

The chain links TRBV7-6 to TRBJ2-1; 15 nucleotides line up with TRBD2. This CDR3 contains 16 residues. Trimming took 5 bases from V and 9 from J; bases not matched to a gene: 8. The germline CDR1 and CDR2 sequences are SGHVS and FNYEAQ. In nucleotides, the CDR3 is TGTGCCAGCAGCCCTGGACTAGCGGGAGGGCCTGCTGAGCAGTTCTTC. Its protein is CASSPGLAGGPAEQFF. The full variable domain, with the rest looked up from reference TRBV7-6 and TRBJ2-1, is GAGVSQSPRYKVTKRGQDVALRCDPISGHVSLYWYRQALGQGPEFLTYFNYEAQQDKSGLPNDRFSAERPEGSISTLTIQRTEQRDSAMYRCASSPGLAGGPAEQFFGPGTRLTVL.

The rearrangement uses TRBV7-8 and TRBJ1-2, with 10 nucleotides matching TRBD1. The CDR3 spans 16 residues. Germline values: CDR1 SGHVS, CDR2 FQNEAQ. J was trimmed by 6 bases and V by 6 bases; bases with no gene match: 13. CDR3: CASRPHRGQGTDGYTF. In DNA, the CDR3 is TGTGCCAGCAGGCCCCACAGGGGACAGGGGACGGATGGCTACACCTTC. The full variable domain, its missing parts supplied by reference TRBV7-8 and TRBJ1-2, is GAGVSQSPRYKVAKRGQDVALRCDPISGHVSLFWYQQALGQGPEFLTYFQNEAQLDKSGLPSDRFFAERPEGSVSTLKIQRTQQEDSAVYLCASRPHRGQGTDGYTFGSGTRLTVV.

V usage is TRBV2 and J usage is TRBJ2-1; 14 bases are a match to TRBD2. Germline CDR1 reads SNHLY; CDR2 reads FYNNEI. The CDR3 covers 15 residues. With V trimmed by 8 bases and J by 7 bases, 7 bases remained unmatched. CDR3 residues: CASGGTSGRRNEQFF. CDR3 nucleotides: TGTGCCAGCGGAGGGACTAGCGGGAGACGGAATGAGCAGTTCTTC.

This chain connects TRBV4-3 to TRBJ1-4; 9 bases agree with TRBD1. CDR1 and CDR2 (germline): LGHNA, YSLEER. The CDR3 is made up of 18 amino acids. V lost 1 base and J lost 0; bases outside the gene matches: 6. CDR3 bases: TGCGCCAGCAGCCAAGTCGGGACAGGGCTTGCAACTAATGAAAAACTGTTTTTT. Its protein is CASSQVGTGLATNEKLFF.